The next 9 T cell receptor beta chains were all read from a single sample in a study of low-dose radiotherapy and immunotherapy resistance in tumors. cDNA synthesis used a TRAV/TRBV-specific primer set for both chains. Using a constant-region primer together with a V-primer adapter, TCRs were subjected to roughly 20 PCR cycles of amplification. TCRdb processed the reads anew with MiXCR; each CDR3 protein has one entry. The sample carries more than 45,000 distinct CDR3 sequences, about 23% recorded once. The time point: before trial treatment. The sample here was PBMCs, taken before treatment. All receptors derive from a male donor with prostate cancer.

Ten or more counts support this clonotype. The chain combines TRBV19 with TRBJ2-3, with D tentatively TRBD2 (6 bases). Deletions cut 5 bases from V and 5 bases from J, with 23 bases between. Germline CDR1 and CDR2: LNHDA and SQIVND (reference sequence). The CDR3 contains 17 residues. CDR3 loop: CASSYTAPWRAVDTQYF. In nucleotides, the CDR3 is TGTGCCAGTAGTTACACCGCCCCATGGAGGGCAGTAGATACGCAGTATTTT.

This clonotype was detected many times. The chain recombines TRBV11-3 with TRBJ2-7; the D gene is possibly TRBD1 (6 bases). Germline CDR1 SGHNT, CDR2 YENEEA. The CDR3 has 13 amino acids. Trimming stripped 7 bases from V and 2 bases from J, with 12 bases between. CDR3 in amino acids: CASTPGQTYEQYF. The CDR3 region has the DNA TGTGCCAGCACCCCGGGACAAACCTACGAGCAGTACTTC. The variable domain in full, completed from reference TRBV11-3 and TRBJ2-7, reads EAGVVQSPRYKIIEKKQPVAFWCNPISGHNTLYWYLQNLGQGPELLIRYENEEAVDDSQLPKDRFSAERLKGVDSTLKIQPAELGDSAVYLCASTPGQTYEQYFGPGTRLTVT.

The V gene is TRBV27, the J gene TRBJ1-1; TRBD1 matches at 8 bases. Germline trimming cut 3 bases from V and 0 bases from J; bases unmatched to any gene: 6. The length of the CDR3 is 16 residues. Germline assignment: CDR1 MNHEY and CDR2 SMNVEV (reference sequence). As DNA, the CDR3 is TGTGCCAGCAGTTTTAGTACAGGGGGTATGAACACTGAAGCTTTCTTT. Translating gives CASSFSTGGMNTEAFF.

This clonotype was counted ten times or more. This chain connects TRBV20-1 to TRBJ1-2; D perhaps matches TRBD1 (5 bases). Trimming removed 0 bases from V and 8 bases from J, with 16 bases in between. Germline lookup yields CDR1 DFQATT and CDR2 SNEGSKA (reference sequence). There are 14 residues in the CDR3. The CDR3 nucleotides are TGCAGTGCTAGAGATTCGTACCCGGGGGTCGGCTACACCTTC. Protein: CSARDSYPGVGYTF.

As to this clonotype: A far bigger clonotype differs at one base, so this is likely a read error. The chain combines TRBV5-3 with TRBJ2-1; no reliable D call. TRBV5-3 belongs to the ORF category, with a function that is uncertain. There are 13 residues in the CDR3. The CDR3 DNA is TGTGCCAGCAGCTCCCGCGGAGCAAAGACCCAGTTCTTC. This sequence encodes CASSSRGAKTQFF.

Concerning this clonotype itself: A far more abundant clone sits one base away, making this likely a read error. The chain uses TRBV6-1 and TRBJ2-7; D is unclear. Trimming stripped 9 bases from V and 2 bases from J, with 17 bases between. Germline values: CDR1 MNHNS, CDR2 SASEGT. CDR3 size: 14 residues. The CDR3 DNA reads TGTGCCAGGAGTTATCCAGGACGCACCTACGAGCAGTACTTC. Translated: CARSYPGRTYEQYF.

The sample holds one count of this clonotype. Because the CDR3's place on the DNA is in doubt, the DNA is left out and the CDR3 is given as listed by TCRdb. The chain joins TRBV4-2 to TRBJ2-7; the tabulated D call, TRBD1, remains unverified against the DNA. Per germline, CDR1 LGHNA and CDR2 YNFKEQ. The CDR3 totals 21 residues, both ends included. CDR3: CASSIYLCSARPAGVTYEQYF.

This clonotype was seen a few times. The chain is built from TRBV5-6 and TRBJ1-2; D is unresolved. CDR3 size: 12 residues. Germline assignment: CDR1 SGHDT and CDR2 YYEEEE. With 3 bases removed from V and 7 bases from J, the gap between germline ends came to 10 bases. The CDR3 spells CASSSGRFGYTF. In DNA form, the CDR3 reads TGTGCCAGCAGCTCCGGACGGTTTGGCTACACCTTC. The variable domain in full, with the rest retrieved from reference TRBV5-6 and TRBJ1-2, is DAGVTQSPTHLIKTRGQQVTLRCSPKSGHDTVSWYQQALGQGPQFIFQYYEEEERQRGNFPDRFSGHQFPNYSSELNVNALLLGDSALYLCASSSGRFGYTFGSGTRLTVV.

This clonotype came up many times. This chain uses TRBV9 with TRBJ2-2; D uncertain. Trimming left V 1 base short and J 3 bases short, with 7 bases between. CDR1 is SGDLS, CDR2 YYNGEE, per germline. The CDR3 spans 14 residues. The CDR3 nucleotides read TGTGCCAGCAGCGTACTTCTTGACACCGGGGAGCTGTTTTTT. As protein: CASSVLLDTGELFF.